Each of the 14 T cell receptor beta chains below was sequenced from the same sample in a study of cytomegalovirus exposure and HLA in healthy donors. 60 Vbeta and 13 Jbeta primers were used in PCR. Measured with immunoSEQ multiplex PCR; TCRdb has only the in-frame clones, and not every one. Counted here are 150,000 to 200,000 clones, around 78% occurring once; the ten biggest clones make up approximately 2.1%. Sample: PBMCs. The receptors here all came from a young man in good health and CMV-seronegative.

This clone has only one observation. V gene TRBV5-5 combines with J gene TRBJ1-1; D ambiguous. CDR1 and CDR2 from the germline V gene are SGHKS and YYEKEE (reference sequence). The ends were cut back, 1 base at V and 4 bases at J, with 14 bases in the middle. The CDR3 runs 15 residues. CDR3 nucleotides: TGTGCCAGCAGCTTGAGGGCGGGCGGCAGCACTGAAGCTTTCTTT. It translates to CASSLRAGGSTEAFF.

CDR3 residues: CASSLPTGGNEQFF. For the CDR3, the DNA is TGTGCCAGCAGCCTTCCGACAGGGGGCAATGAGCAGTTCTTC. The chain employs TRBV7-6 and TRBJ2-1; 9 bases align to TRBD1. V lost 5 bases to trimming and J lost 6 bases; unmatched junction nucleotides: 5. Germline V gene sequence: CDR1 SGHVS, CDR2 FNYEAQ. CDR3 size: 14 residues.

The chain is built from TRBV18 and TRBJ2-3; the D is unclear. The germline V gene has CDR1 KGHSH and CDR2 LQKENI. V dropped 2 bases and J dropped 6 bases, with 12 bases sitting between them. CDR3 length: 14 amino acids. The CDR3 DNA follows: TGTGCCAGCTCACCAGGGCTAACGGCGGATACGCAGTATTTT. Its translation is CASSPGLTADTQYF.

The chain links TRBV11-3 to TRBJ2-1; D might be TRBD2 (5 bases). The germline gives CDR1 SGHNT, CDR2 YENEEA. CDR3 size: 17 residues. Trimming stripped 0 bases from V and 7 bases from J, with 19 bases between. CDR3 sequence reads: CASSLDGRVSGLNEQFF. CDR3 coding DNA: TGTGCCAGCAGCTTAGATGGCCGGGTTTCGGGGTTGAATGAGCAGTTCTTC.

The genes are TRBV10-2 and TRBJ1-2; 7 nucleotides match TRBD1. This CDR3 region has 16 residues. Germline CDR1 reads WSHSY; CDR2 reads SAAADI. V was clipped by 0 bases and J by 6 bases; unmatched bases: 10. CDR3 in amino acids: CASSESRQGQRDGYTF. The CDR3 nucleotides are TGCGCCAGCAGTGAGTCAAGACAGGGCCAGAGGGATGGCTACACCTTC.

This chain joins TRBV7-9 and TRBJ2-5; D remains unclear. CDR3 size: 13 residues. In germline, CDR1 is SEHNR, CDR2 FQNEAQ (reference sequence). V dropped 5 bases and J dropped 2 bases, with 9 bases sitting between them. CDR3 coding DNA: TGTGCCAGCAGCCAAGCCCTGCAAGAGACCCAGTACTTC. Protein: CASSQALQETQYF.

The V call is TRBV9, the J call TRBJ2-7, with TRBD2 identical over 10 bases. There are 16 residues in the CDR3. The J segment lost 6 bases and the V segment lost 0 bases, leaving 9 bases of the junction unmatched. Germline V lookup: CDR1 SGDLS, CDR2 YYNGEE. The CDR3 DNA sequence: TGTGCCAGCAGCGTAGTTCAGCGGGAGGGCCGTATCGAGCAGTACTTC. This gives the protein CASSVVQREGRIEQYF.

The genes are TRBV6-6 and TRBJ1-2, with 7 bases that match TRBD1. The trim removed 4 bases at V and 3 bases at J, leaving 8 bases unmatched. The V gene's germline CDR1 is MNHNY and CDR2 SVGAGI (reference sequence). CDR3 length: 15 residues. This chain's CDR3 is CASSSPGGGDYGYTF. As DNA, the CDR3 is TGTGCCAGCAGTTCCCCTGGAGGGGGCGACTATGGCTACACCTTC.

The rearrangement uses TRBV19 and TRBJ1-2; 7 nucleotides match TRBD1. Losses at the gene ends were 5 bases for V and 2 bases for J; bases not matched to a gene: 5. The CDR3 totals 14 residues. Germline CDR1 and CDR2: LNHDA and SQIVND (reference sequence). The CDR3 sequence is CASSVPGQNYGYTF. The CDR3, as DNA: TGTGCCAGTAGTGTGCCGGGACAGAACTATGGCTACACCTTC.

V gene TRBV29-1 combines with J gene TRBJ2-1; possible D gene TRBD1, 6 bases. V lost 6 bases, J lost 1 base, and 13 bases lay in between. The germline V gene has CDR1 SQVTM and CDR2 ANQGSEA. There are 14 residues in the CDR3. CDR3 amino acids: CSVVQGSSYNEQFF. CDR3 in DNA: TGCAGCGTCGTCCAGGGGAGTTCCTACAATGAGCAGTTCTTC.

The rearrangement links TRBV27 to TRBJ1-5, with 12 bases that match TRBD1. The CDR3 is made up of 15 amino acids. After removal of 4 bases from V and 7 bases from J, the junction contained 5 bases not matched to a gene. Germline CDR1 MNHEY, CDR2 SMNVEV (reference sequence). CDR3 nucleotide sequence: TGTGCCAGCAGTTCCGGGACAGGGGGCCGGCAGCCCCAGCATTTT. It is translated as CASSSGTGGRQPQHF.

The chain uses TRBV19 and TRBJ2-6; no clear D gene. The V end was cut by 3 bases, the J end by 2 bases, with 5 bases between. The CDR3 is 14 residues long. Germline V gene sequence: CDR1 LNHDA, CDR2 SQIVND (reference sequence). The CDR3 nucleotides read TGTGCCAGTAGTATTTCTGCTGGGGCCAACGTCCTGACTTTC. It yields the protein CASSISAGANVLTF.

The rearrangement joins TRBV6-5 to TRBJ2-3; the match to TRBD1 covers 8 bases. After removal of 6 bases from V and 5 bases from J, the junction contained 7 bases not matched to a gene. This CDR3 region has 14 residues. Germline CDR1 reads MNHEY; CDR2 reads SVGAGI. CDR3 amino acids: CASRQGALGDTQYF. The DNA for the CDR3 is TGTGCCAGCAGGCAGGGGGCCTTAGGAGATACGCAGTATTTT.

V gene TRBV9 combines with J gene TRBJ2-3, with D perhaps TRBD2 (6 bases). CDR1 and CDR2 from the germline V gene are SGDLS and YYNGEE. The CDR3 has 14 amino acids. Trimming cost V 3 bases and J 4 bases, with 12 bases left between them. CDR3: CASSARDSADTQYF. CDR3 in DNA: TGTGCCAGCAGCGCACGGGACTCGGCAGATACGCAGTATTTT.